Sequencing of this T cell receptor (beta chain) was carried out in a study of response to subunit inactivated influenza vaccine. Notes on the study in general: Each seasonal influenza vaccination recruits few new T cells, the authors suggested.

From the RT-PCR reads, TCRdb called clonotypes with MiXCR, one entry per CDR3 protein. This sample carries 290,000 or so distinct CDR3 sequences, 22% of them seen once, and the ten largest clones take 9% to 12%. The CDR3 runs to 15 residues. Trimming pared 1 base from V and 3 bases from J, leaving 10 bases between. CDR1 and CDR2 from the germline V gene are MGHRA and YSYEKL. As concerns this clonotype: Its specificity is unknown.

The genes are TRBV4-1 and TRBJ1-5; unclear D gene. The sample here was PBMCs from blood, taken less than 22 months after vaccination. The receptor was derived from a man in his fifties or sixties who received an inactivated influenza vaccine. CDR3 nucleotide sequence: TGCGCCAGCAGCCAAGTAGGGCGCACCAATCAGCCCCAGCATTTT. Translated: CASSQVGRTNQPQHF.